The entry below describes one T cell receptor (beta chain). Donation was from healthy Finnish infants who were having corrective surgery that addressed congenital heart defects. Only four of the eight donors provided a roughly 0.45-1 mL blood sample. Trimming shortened V by 0 bases and J by 1 base, and 8 bases separated the two germline ends. This CDR3 is 15 amino acids long. The germline V gene has CDR1 SGHDT and CDR2 YYEEEE. Sequencing used immunoSEQ multiplex PCR; TCRdb keeps in-frame clones, though not all of them. The repertoire holds around 45,000 clones, just under 95% seen once, with approximately 0.15% in the top ten. This entry is derived from a study of human thymus T cells.

The genes are TRBV5-6 and TRBJ1-3; no clear D gene. The sequencing input was blood. The clonotype comes from a girl in the first two years of life with a congenital heart defect but otherwise immunologically healthy. CDR3 loop: CASSLVRASGNTIYF. The CDR3 DNA sequence: TGTGCCAGCAGCTTGGTACGGGCTTCTGGAAACACCATATATTTT.